This T cell receptor (beta chain) was documented in a study of blood T cell repertoires in COVID-19. For the study at large: The United States, Italy and Spain provided the acute and convalescent COVID-19 samples.

The authors' processing: Estimated nucleated cell counts came from reference gene primer amplification. Measured with immunoSEQ multiplex PCR; TCRdb has only the in-frame clones, and not every one. The DNA gave D and trimming, while V, J and clone size come from that table. The table records roughly 230,000 clones, around 81% of them present only once. The CDR3 sequence is 16 residues long. V shed 4 bases and J 4 bases; nucleotides not matched to a gene: 7. Germline V gene lookup returns CDR1 SGHAT and CDR2 FQNNGV. The sample was peripheral blood. The V gene is TRBV11-2, the J gene TRBJ1-1; TRBD1 matches 12 bases. The TCR sequence derives from a woman aged 55-75 years with active or convalescent COVID-19. CDR3 nucleotides: TGTGCCAGCAGCTCCTATGGGACAGGGGGCGGCACTGAAGCTTTCTTT. Translation: CASSSYGTGGGTEAFF. Variable domain in full (rest from reference TRBV11-2 and TRBJ1-1): EAGVAQSPRYKIIEKRQSVAFWCNPISGHATLYWYQQILGQGPKLLIQFQNNGVVDDSQLPKDRFSAERLKGVDSTLKIQPAKLEDSAVYLCASSSYGTGGGTEAFFGQGTRLTVV.